A selection of T cell receptor beta chains follows, all from one sample in a study of blood T cell repertoires in COVID-19. Assay used: immunoSEQ multiplex PCR; TCRdb lists only in-frame clones, some missing. The repertoire has approximately 170,000 clones, 65% to 85% of them found once; the top ten carry approximately 2.4%. The sequencing sample was made of peripheral blood. These receptors came from a human donor with acute or convalescent COVID-19. The donor label of this sample is uncertain. The CDR3 runs from the conserved cysteine through the conserved F or W. D genes are given only for firm matches. The listing skips clone size in some rows; elsewhere it reads once, few, many or a size class.

>NA|TRBV18|TRBJ1-2|NA
TGTGCCAGCTCCTTGGGGGCCGCGGACTATGGCTACACCTTC
CASSLGAADYGYTF
>NA|TRBV7-9|TRBJ1-6|NA
TGTGCCAGCAGCAGGGATGGTGCCAGCTCCTATAATTCACCCCTCCACTTT
CASSRDGASSYNSPLHF
>NA|TRBV12-1|TRBJ2-1|NA
TGTGCCAGCAGCTTTGAGCGGGATGGAAATGAGCAGTTCTTC
CASSFERDGNEQFF
>TRBD1|TRBV5-1|TRBJ2-5|NA
TGCGCCAGCAGCTTGGCCCCCGGGACAGGGGCGGGGGAGACCCAGTACTTC
CASSLAPGTGAGETQYF
>NA|TRBV21-1|TRBJ2-1|NA
TGTGCCAGCATCCAAACAAGCGGGAGCTCCTACAATGAGCAGTTCTTC
CASIQTSGSSYNEQFF
>TRBD2|TRBV6-2/TRBV6-3|TRBJ2-3|NA
TGTGCCAGCAGTGTAAGCGGGAGCGGAAATACGCAGTATTTT
CASSVSGSGNTQYF
>TRBD1|TRBV19|TRBJ2-7|once
TGTGCCAGTACTCTTACAGGGGGGTCCACCGAGCAGTACTTC
CASTLTGGSTEQYF
>TRBD1|TRBV6-5|TRBJ1-4|NA
TGTGCCAGCAGTTACGGGACAGGAAACCGGGGGGAAAAACTGTTTTTT
CASSYGTGNRGEKLFF
>TRBD2|TRBV29-1|TRBJ2-1|few
TGCAGCGTTGACCTACTTACTAGCGGGTTGTACAATGAGCAGTTCTTC
CSVDLLTSGLYNEQFF
>NA|TRBV6-1|TRBJ2-3|NA
TGTGCCAGCAGTGACGGGGGGCTTGGCACAGATACGCAGTATTTT
CASSDGGLGTDTQYF
>NA|TRBV6-5|TRBJ2-2|NA
TGTGCCAGCAGTTACTCGACCGGGGCGAACACCGGGGAGCTGTTTTTT
CASSYSTGANTGELFF
>TRBD2|TRBV10-1|TRBJ2-1|few
TGCGCCAGCAGTCCGAGGAGAGCGGGGGATTACAATGAGCAGTTCTTC
CASSPRRAGDYNEQFF
>NA|TRBV5-1|TRBJ2-5|NA
TGCGCCAGCAGCTTAGCCTCAGGGCGGGAAGGGACCCAGTACTTC
CASSLASGREGTQYF
>NA|TRBV21-1|TRBJ1-2|NA
TGTGCCAGCAGCTACAGACCCGCCAGGGACTATGGCTACACCTTC
CASSYRPARDYGYTF